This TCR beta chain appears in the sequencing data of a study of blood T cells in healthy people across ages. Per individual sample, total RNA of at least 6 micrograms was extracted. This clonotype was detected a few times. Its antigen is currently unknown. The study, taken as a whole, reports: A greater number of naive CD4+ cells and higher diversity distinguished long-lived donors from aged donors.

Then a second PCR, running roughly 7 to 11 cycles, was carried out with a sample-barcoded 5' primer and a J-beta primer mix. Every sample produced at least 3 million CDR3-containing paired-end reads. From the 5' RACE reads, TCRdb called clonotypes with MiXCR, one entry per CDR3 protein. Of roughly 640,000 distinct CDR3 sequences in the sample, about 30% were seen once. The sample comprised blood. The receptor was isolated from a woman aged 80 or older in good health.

The CDR3 spells CSARNPGPEGVNTEAFF. CDR3 DNA sequence: TGCAGTGCTAGAAACCCGGGACCCGAGGGTGTGAACACTGAAGCTTTCTTT. The chain uses TRBV20-1 and TRBJ1-1, with D tentatively TRBD1 (5 bases). V lost 2 bases and J lost 0, with 19 bases in between. The CDR3 runs to 17 residues. Germline CDR1 is DFQATT and CDR2 is SNEGSKA (reference sequence).